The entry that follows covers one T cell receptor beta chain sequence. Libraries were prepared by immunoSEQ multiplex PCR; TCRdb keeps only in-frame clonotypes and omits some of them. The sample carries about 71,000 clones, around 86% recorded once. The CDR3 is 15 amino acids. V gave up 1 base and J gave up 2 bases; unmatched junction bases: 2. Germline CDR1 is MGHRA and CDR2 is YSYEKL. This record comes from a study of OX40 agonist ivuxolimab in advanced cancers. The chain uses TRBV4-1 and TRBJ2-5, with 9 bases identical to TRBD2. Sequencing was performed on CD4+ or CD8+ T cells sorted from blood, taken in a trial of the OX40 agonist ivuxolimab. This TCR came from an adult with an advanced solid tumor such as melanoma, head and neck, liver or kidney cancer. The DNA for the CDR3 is TGCGCCAGCAGCCAAGGTAGCGGGGGACAAGAGACCCAGTACTTC. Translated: CASSQGSGGQETQYF.